The 29 T cell receptor beta chains below were found in one sample sequenced in a study of cytomegalovirus exposure and HLA in healthy donors (dated by TCRdb to about 2017). The library was prepared using the immunoSEQ multiplex PCR assay. For the multiplex PCR, a mixture combining 60 forward primers for TCR Vbeta segments and 13 reverse primers for TCR Jbeta segments was used. The immuneACCESS repertoire file appears here via TCRdb, limited to in-frame rearrangements. These files lack a portion of the clones; in checked studies, under half of the deficit traces to unresolved V genes, and the cause of the others is not known. This sample lists about 110,000 clones; about 80% were detected once. The ten largest clones add up to 6.5% to 8.5% of the sample. Sequencing used PBMCs. Receptors were obtained from a woman in her fifties or sixties in good health and CMV-seropositive.

The chain is built from TRBV6-1 and TRBJ1-1, with 7 bases fitting TRBD1. Germline V lookup: CDR1 MNHNS, CDR2 SASEGT. Trimming cost V 6 bases and J 4 bases; bases outside gene matches: 5. This CDR3 is 13 amino acids long. This chain's CDR3 is CASSKAGGTEAFF. CDR3 in DNA: TGTGCCAGCAGCAAGGCAGGGGGCACTGAAGCTTTCTTT.

V is TRBV5-1 and J is TRBJ2-7; 16 bases agree with TRBD2. With V trimmed by 0 bases and J by 2 bases, 5 bases remained unmatched. Looked up from germline, CDR1 is SGHRS and CDR2 is YFSETQ. CDR3 length: 18 residues. The CDR3 spells CASSLAGTSGGGPYEQYF. Here the CDR3 DNA reads TGCGCCAGCAGCTTGGCGGGGACTAGCGGGGGGGGGCCCTACGAGCAGTACTTC.

The gene calls are TRBV15 and TRBJ1-2; D unresolved. The CDR3 loop spans 14 amino acids. Germline CDR1 is LNHNV and CDR2 is YYDKDF (reference sequence). Trimming cost V 1 base and J 3 bases, with 9 bases left between them. The CDR3 reads CATSRVNKHYGYTF. The CDR3 bases are TGTGCCACCAGCAGAGTAAACAAACACTATGGCTACACCTTC.

CDR3 region: CASSPVGSGGTEAFF. The CDR3 DNA reads as TGTGCCAGCTCACCAGTCGGGAGTGGGGGAACTGAAGCTTTCTTT. The V gene is TRBV18, the J gene TRBJ1-1; weak D call: TRBD1 (5 bases). Looked up from germline, CDR1 is KGHSH and CDR2 is LQKENI. V was shortened by 2 bases and J by 5 bases, with 15 bases between the two germline ends. This CDR3 region has 15 residues.

The chain joins TRBV10-3 to TRBJ2-5; D perhaps matches TRBD1 (6 bases). The V gene lost 0 bases and the J gene lost 1 base, with 12 bases spanning the gap. The CDR3 spans 16 residues. Germline CDR1 and CDR2: ENHRY and SYGVKD. In nucleotides, the CDR3 is TGTGCCATCAGTGAGTCGATGAGGGGGACCCAAGAGACCCAGTACTTC. Its translation is CAISESMRGTQETQYF.

J is TRBJ2-7 and V is TRBV11-2; 10 nucleotides match TRBD1. In germline, CDR1 is SGHAT, CDR2 FQNNGV. V was clipped by 3 bases and J by 11 bases; unmatched bases: 7. The CDR3 is made up of 13 amino acids. CDR3 sequence: CASSFTGTGEEYF. The CDR3 nucleotides read TGTGCCAGCAGCTTCACCGGGACAGGGGAGGAGTACTTC. The variable domain in full, completed from reference TRBV11-2 and TRBJ2-7, reads EAGVAQSPRYKIIEKRQSVAFWCNPISGHATLYWYQQILGQGPKLLIQFQNNGVVDDSQLPKDRFSAERLKGVDSTLKIQPAKLEDSAVYLCASSFTGTGEEYFGPGTRLTVT.

The chain employs TRBV4-1 and TRBJ2-6, with a weak D call TRBD2 (6 bases). This CDR3 has 17 residues. Trimming pared 1 base from V and 4 bases from J, leaving 14 bases between. Germline CDR1 reads MGHRA; CDR2 reads YSYEKL. The CDR3 protein is CASSQGTGGRGANVLTF. The CDR3 DNA follows: TGCGCCAGCAGCCAAGGGACCGGGGGAAGAGGGGCCAACGTCCTGACTTTC.

This clone was found a few times. The chain uses TRBV4-2 and TRBJ2-6, with 8 bases that match TRBD1. The CDR3 loop spans 17 amino acids. CDR1 and CDR2 (germline): LGHNA, YNFKEQ. The junction had 2 bases not matched to a gene; V was cut back by 0 bases and J by 1 base. CDR3 DNA: TGTGCCAGCAGCCAAGATACAGGGGGGTCTGGGGCCAACGTCCTGACTTTC. It codes for CASSQDTGGSGANVLTF.

V gene TRBV7-2 combines with J gene TRBJ2-5, with 7 bases aligning to TRBD2. Germline V gene data show CDR1 as SGHTA and CDR2 as FQGNSA. V shed 1 base, J shed 2 bases, and the junction held 7 bases outside the gene matches. The CDR3 length is 16 residues. The CDR3 loop is CASSLGGGGLQETQYF. The DNA of the CDR3 is TGTGCCAGCAGCTTAGGGGGCGGGGGATTACAAGAGACCCAGTACTTC.

This chain connects TRBV5-6 to TRBJ2-2; TRBD2 agrees at 12 bases. The ends lost 3 bases at V and 6 bases at J; junction bases unmatched: 6. CDR3 length: 16 residues. Germline values: CDR1 SGHDT, CDR2 YYEEEE. CDR3 amino acids: CASSSSSGRAPGELFF. The CDR3 DNA follows: TGTGCCAGCAGCTCCTCTAGCGGGAGGGCCCCCGGGGAGCTGTTTTTT.

The CDR3 region has the DNA TGTGCCAGCAGCCCTGGCGGGACAGGGGGCGCCGAGCAGTACTTC. Encoded protein: CASSPGGTGGAEQYF. V gene TRBV7-9 combines with J gene TRBJ2-7, with 12 nucleotides matching TRBD1. CDR3 size: 15 residues. V lost 5 bases, J lost 6 bases, and 8 bases stayed unmatched. In germline, CDR1 is SEHNR, CDR2 FQNEAQ (reference sequence). Drawing the rest from reference TRBV7-9 and TRBJ2-7, the complete variable domain is DTGVSQNPRHKITKRGQNVTFRCDPISEHNRLYWYRQTLGQGPEFLTYFQNEAQLEKSRLLSDRFSAERPKGSFSTLEIQRTEQGDSAMYLCASSPGGTGGAEQYFGPGTRLTVT.

The chain joins TRBV18 to TRBJ1-1; D is perhaps TRBD1 (5 bases). CDR3 length: 12 amino acids. Germline lookup yields CDR1 KGHSH and CDR2 LQKENI. Trimming took 5 bases from V and 3 from J, leaving 7 bases between them. The CDR3 region is CASSSGHTEAFF. In DNA, the CDR3 is TGTGCCAGCTCATCAGGGCACACTGAAGCTTTCTTT.

V usage is TRBV13 and J usage is TRBJ2-5; a weak D match, TRBD2 (6 bases). Trimming left V 6 bases short and J 5 bases short, with 16 bases between. The CDR3 has 14 amino acids. The germline V gene encodes CDR1 PRHDT and CDR2 FYEKMQ (reference sequence). The CDR3 DNA is TGTGCCAGCAGTCATCGGGGGAGCGGTGAGACCCAGTACTTC. Residues: CASSHRGSGETQYF.

This clone showed up just once. This rearrangement joins TRBV15 to TRBJ1-5, with TRBD1 matching over 8 bases. The junction had 9 bases not matched to a gene; V was cut back by 5 bases and J by 6 bases. Germline CDR1 LNHNV, CDR2 YYDKDF (reference sequence). This CDR3 has 15 amino acids. The CDR3 DNA sequence: TGTGCCACCAGCGGAGGACAGGGAAATGGTCAGCCCCAGCATTTT. It is translated as CATSGGQGNGQPQHF.

The rearrangement uses TRBV11-2 and TRBJ2-7; D is perhaps TRBD2 (6 bases). Per germline, CDR1 SGHAT and CDR2 FQNNGV. V was shortened by 5 bases and J by 4 bases, with 15 bases between the two germline ends. CDR3 size: 14 residues. CDR3 DNA: TGTGCCAGCAGCCGAACAGCGGGCTTATACGAGCAGTACTTC. This encodes CASSRTAGLYEQYF.

The chain combines TRBV7-9 with TRBJ2-5; 11 nucleotides align to TRBD2. Unmatched junction bases numbered 0, after V lost 3 bases and J lost 3 bases. The germline V gene encodes CDR1 SEHNR and CDR2 FQNEAQ (reference sequence). The CDR3 totals 14 residues. The CDR3 region is CASSLGLAEETQYF. DNA for the CDR3: TGTGCCAGCAGCTTGGGACTAGCGGAAGAGACCCAGTACTTC.

This clone was recorded once. J is TRBJ2-7 and V is TRBV5-1; TRBD1 is a possible D gene (6 bases). The CDR3 is 15 amino acids. The V and J ends lost 0 bases and 3 bases respectively, with 13 bases between them. The V gene's germline CDR1 is SGHRS and CDR2 YFSETQ. The CDR3 sequence is CASSLAPGANYEQYF. CDR3 sequence (DNA): TGCGCCAGCAGCTTGGCCCCAGGGGCCAACTACGAGCAGTACTTC.

The genes are TRBV4-1 and TRBJ1-1; D may be TRBD1 (6 bases). The ends were cut back, 4 bases at V and 10 bases at J, with 19 bases in the middle. CDR3 length: 14 amino acids. Per germline, CDR1 MGHRA and CDR2 YSYEKL. The CDR3 region is CASSPSTGSTIAFF. The CDR3, as DNA: TGCGCCAGCAGCCCGAGCACAGGGTCCACCATAGCTTTCTTT.

The rearrangement joins TRBV9 to TRBJ1-6; 9 positions agree with TRBD1. CDR3 length equals 13 residues. J lost 10 bases, V lost 4 bases, and 3 bases had no gene match. Germline CDR1 reads SGDLS; CDR2 reads YYNGEE. CDR3 sequence: CASSLTGGSPLHF. The CDR3 bases are TGTGCCAGCAGCCTGACAGGGGGATCACCCCTCCACTTT.

The chain is built from TRBV6-1 and TRBJ1-3, with TRBD1 as a possible D gene (6 bases). The V gene lost 11 bases and the J gene lost 4 bases, with 15 bases spanning the gap. The germline gives CDR1 MNHNS, CDR2 SASEGT. The CDR3 spans 13 residues. CDR3 coding DNA: TGTGCCCTGCAGGGGAATAAGGGAAACACCATATATTTT. It encodes CALQGNKGNTIYF.

The rearrangement joins TRBV5-1 to TRBJ2-3; tentatively, D is TRBD1 (6 bases). Trimming left V 4 bases short and J 4 bases short, with 16 bases between. The germline V gene has CDR1 SGHRS and CDR2 YFSETQ. This CDR3 spans 15 amino acids. This chain's CDR3 is CASSPQGKVPDTQYF. CDR3 nucleotides: TGCGCCAGCAGCCCACAGGGAAAAGTTCCAGATACGCAGTATTTT.

The chain carries TRBV27 and TRBJ2-5; 8 bases map to TRBD2. Germline V gives CDR1 MNHEY, CDR2 SMNVEV (reference sequence). The V gene end was trimmed by 3 bases and the J gene end by 5 bases; junction bases not matched to a gene: 8. The CDR3 totals 15 residues. This CDR3 is CASSFSFGGGETQYF. CDR3 bases: TGTGCCAGCAGTTTTTCGTTTGGCGGGGGGGAGACCCAGTACTTC.

This clone was observed once. The chain uses TRBV7-6 and TRBJ2-2; D is perhaps TRBD1 (6 bases). Germline CDR1 reads SGHVS; CDR2 reads FNYEAQ. The CDR3 extends over 17 amino acids. V dropped 3 bases and J dropped 1 base, with 15 bases sitting between them. As DNA, the CDR3 is TGTGCCAGCAGCTTCCCGTGGCCGGGACAGAACACCGGGGAGCTGTTTTTT. This codes for CASSFPWPGQNTGELFF.

This clone was seen a single time. V gene TRBV9 combines with J gene TRBJ2-3; 7 bases map to TRBD2. From germline, CDR1 is SGDLS and CDR2 YYNGEE. CDR3 size: 15 residues. With V trimmed by 0 bases and J by 3 bases, 4 bases remained unmatched. This CDR3 is CASSVGNGRTDTQYF. DNA for the CDR3: TGTGCCAGCAGCGTAGGGAACGGGAGGACAGATACGCAGTATTTT.

The V gene is TRBV6-5, the J gene TRBJ2-3, with 12 bases aligning to TRBD2. This CDR3 has 15 residues. Germline V gene lookup returns CDR1 MNHEY and CDR2 SVGAGI. Losses at the gene ends were 5 bases for V and 6 bases for J; bases not matched to a gene: 6. The CDR3 loop reads CASSPPGTSGDTQYF. In DNA, the CDR3 is TGTGCCAGCAGTCCACCTGGGACTAGCGGGGATACGCAGTATTTT.

This clone was seen only a few times. The CDR3 DNA reads as TGTGCCAGCAGCGCCACTAGCGGGGGTTACAATGAGCAGTTCTTC. Translating it yields CASSATSGGYNEQFF. The V call is TRBV13, the J call TRBJ2-1; 11 positions match TRBD2. The J segment lost 4 bases and the V segment lost 5 bases, leaving 4 bases of the junction unmatched. CDR1 and CDR2 (germline): PRHDT, FYEKMQ (reference sequence). CDR3 length equals 15 residues.

Notes on this clone: At one of its ends the junction is not consistent with the germline gene, which may arise from a read error. V is TRBV7-9 and J is TRBJ2-5; TRBD2 matches 10 bases. CDR1 and CDR2 (germline): SEHNR, FQNEAQ (reference sequence). There are 17 residues in the CDR3. CDR3: CSSSPVIAGGGSETQYF. The CDR3 DNA sequence: TGTTCCAGCAGCCCCGTCATAGCGGGGGGCGGGTCGGAGACCCAGTACTTC.

This chain links TRBV7-9 with TRBJ2-2; the match to TRBD2 covers 9 bases. The length of the CDR3 is 19 residues. The trim removed 7 bases at V and 2 bases at J, leaving 17 bases unmatched. CDR1 and CDR2 from the germline V gene are SEHNR and FQNEAQ (reference sequence). The CDR3 loop is CASIPTPGGRAANTGELFF. The CDR3, as DNA: TGTGCCAGCATTCCAACTCCCGGCGGGAGGGCCGCTAACACCGGGGAGCTGTTTTTT.

In this sample, this clone turned up a few times. CDR3 loop: CASSSKYRDRGYEQYF. The CDR3 DNA reads TGTGCCAGCAGCTCGAAGTACCGGGACAGGGGCTACGAGCAGTACTTC. The V gene is TRBV13, the J gene TRBJ2-7; 10 bases map to TRBD1. This CDR3 comprises 16 residues. J was trimmed by 3 bases and V by 4 bases; bases with no gene match: 9. Germline CDR1 is PRHDT and CDR2 is FYEKMQ (reference sequence).